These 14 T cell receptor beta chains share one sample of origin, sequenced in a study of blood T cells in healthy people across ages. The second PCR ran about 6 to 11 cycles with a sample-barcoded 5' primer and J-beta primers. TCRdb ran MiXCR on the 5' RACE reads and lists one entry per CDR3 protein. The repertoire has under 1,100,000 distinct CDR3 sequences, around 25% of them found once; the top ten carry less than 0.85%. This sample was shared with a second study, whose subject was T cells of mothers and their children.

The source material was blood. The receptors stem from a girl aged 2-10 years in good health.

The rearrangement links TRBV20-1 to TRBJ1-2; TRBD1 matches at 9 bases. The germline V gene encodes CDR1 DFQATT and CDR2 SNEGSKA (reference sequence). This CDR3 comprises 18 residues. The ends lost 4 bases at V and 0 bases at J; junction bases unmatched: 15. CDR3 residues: CSAKRPGTGFRANYGYTF. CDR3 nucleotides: TGCAGTGCTAAACGGCCCGGGACAGGGTTTAGGGCTAACTATGGCTACACCTTC.

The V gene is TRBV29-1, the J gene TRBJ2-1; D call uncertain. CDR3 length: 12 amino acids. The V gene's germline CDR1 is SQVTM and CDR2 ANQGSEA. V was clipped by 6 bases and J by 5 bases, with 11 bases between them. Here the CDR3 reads CSVGHLDNEQFF. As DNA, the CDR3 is TGCAGCGTCGGTCACCTTGACAATGAGCAGTTCTTC.

For the CDR3, the DNA is TGCAGTGCTAGAGACCCCACCTCCGTCCTGGTCGGTTTTCAAGAGACCCAGTACTTC. This gives the protein CSARDPTSVLVGFQETQYF. The genes are TRBV20-1 and TRBJ2-5; no definite D call. The germline V gene has CDR1 DFQATT and CDR2 SNEGSKA (reference sequence). This CDR3 is built from 19 residues. V shed 0 bases and J shed 2 bases, with 25 bases lying between them.

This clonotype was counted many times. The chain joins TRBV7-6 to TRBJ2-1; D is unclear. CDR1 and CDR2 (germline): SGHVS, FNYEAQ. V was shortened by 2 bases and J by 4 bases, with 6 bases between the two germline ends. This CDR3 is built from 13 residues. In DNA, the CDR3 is TGTGCCAGCAGCTTATCGGAATACAATGAGCAGTTCTTC. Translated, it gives CASSLSEYNEQFF.

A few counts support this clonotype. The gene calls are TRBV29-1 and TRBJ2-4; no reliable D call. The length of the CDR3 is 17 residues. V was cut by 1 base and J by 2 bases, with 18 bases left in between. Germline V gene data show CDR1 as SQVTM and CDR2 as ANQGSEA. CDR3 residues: CSVEARDPSMTKNIQYF. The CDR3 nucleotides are TGCAGCGTTGAAGCGAGAGACCCATCTATGACCAAAAACATTCAGTACTTC.

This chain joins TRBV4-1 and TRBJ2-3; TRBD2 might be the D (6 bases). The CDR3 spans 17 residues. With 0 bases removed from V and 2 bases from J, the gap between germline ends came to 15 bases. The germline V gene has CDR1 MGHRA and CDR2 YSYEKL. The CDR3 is CASSQDPGTVNTDTQYF. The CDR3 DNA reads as TGCGCCAGCAGCCAAGATCCGGGGACTGTGAACACAGATACGCAGTATTTT.

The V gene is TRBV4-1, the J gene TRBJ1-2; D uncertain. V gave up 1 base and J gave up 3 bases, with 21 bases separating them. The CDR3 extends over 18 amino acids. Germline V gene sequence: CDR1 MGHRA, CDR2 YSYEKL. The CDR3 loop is CASSQVVSLRAEDYGYTF. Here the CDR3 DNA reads TGCGCCAGCAGCCAAGTAGTTTCTCTGCGTGCAGAGGACTATGGCTACACCTTC.

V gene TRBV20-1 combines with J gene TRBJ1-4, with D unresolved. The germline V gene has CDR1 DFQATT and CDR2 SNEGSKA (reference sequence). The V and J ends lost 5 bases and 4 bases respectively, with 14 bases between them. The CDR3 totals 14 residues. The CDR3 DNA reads TGCAGTGCTTACCCGGGAAGGCTTAATGAAAAACTGTTTTTT. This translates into CSAYPGRLNEKLFF.

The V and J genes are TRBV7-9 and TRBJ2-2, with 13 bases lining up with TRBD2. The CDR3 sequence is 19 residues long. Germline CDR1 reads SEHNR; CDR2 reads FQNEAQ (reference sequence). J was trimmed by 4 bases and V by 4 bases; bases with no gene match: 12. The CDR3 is CASSSPGGLAGEITGELFF. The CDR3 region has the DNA TGTGCCAGCAGCTCGCCCGGAGGACTAGCGGGAGAGATCACCGGGGAGCTGTTTTTT.

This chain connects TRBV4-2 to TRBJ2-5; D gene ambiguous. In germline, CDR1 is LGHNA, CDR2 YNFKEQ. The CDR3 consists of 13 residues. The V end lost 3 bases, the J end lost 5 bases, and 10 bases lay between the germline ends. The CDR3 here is CASSQVPGETQYF. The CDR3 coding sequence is TGTGCCAGCAGCCAGGTCCCCGGGGAGACCCAGTACTTC.

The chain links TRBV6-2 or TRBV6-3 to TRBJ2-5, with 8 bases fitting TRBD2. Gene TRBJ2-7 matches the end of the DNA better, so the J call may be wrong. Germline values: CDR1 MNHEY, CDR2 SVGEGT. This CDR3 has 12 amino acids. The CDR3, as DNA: TGTGCCAGTGGCACTAGCGGCTACGAGCAGTACTTC. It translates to CASGTSGYEQYF.

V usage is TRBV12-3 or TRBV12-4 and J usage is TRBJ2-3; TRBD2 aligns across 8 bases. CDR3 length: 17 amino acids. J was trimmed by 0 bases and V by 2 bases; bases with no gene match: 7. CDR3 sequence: CASSLWRGAGSTDTQYF. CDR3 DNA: TGTGCCAGCAGTTTATGGCGGGGGGCCGGTAGCACAGATACGCAGTATTTT.

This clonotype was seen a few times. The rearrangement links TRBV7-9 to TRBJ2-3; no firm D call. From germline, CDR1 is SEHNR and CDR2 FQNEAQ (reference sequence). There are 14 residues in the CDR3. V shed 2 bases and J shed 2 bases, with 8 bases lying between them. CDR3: CASSLPLTTDTQYF. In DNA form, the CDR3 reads TGTGCCAGCAGCTTACCTCTTACCACAGATACGCAGTATTTT.

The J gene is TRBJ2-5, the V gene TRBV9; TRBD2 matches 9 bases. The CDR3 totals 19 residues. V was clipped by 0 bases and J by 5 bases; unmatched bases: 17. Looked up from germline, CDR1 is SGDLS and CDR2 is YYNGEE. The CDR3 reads CASSVGLLVDSGRGETQYF. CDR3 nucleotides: TGTGCCAGCAGCGTAGGTCTATTGGTTGATAGCGGGAGAGGTGAGACCCAGTACTTC.